Presented here are 12 T cell receptor beta chains from one specimen sequenced in a study of shared clonotypes between healthy human individuals. TCRdb's table, derived via immunoSEQ multiplex PCR, lists solely in-frame clones and lacks some. The table includes some 2,100,000 clones, approximately 96% detected once. Source material: naive CD4+ T cells sorted from blood. Subset described: CD45RA+ positively selected. Every receptor here comes from a man aged 18 to 29 in good health.

The J gene is TRBJ1-2, the V gene TRBV10-3, with D unresolved. CDR3 length: 14 residues. V dropped 3 bases and J dropped 2 bases, with 10 bases sitting between them. Per germline, CDR1 ENHRY and CDR2 SYGVKD. The CDR3 sequence: CAISDGSGNYGYTF. In nucleotides, the CDR3 is TGTGCCATCAGTGACGGATCGGGGAACTATGGCTACACCTTC.

Comments on this clone: This CDR3 is also generated by other DNA sequences in the sample. The CDR3 region has the DNA TGCGCCAGCAGCCGGTTAGTCACAGATACGCAGTATTTT. It encodes CASSRLVTDTQYF. This sequence joins TRBV4-1 and TRBJ2-3; D ambiguous. The CDR3 is 13 residues long. The V end was cut by 4 bases, the J end by 2 bases, with 7 bases between. Germline V CDR1 and CDR2: MGHRA, YSYEKL.

J is TRBJ2-3 and V is TRBV2; 13 bases fit TRBD2. The CDR3 consists of 18 residues. J gave up 1 base and V 4 bases, and 8 bases lay outside the gene matches. CDR1 is SNHLY, CDR2 FYNNEI, per germline. The CDR3 nucleotides are TGTGCCAGCAGTGCGTTCGGACTAGCGGGGGTCGGCACAGATACGCAGTATTTT. Protein sequence: CASSAFGLAGVGTDTQYF.

This chain joins TRBV7-9 and TRBJ2-2; D is possibly TRBD2 (5 bases). The CDR3 has 15 amino acids. Trimming left V 6 bases short and J 6 bases short, with 17 bases between. Germline CDR1 reads SEHNR; CDR2 reads FQNEAQ (reference sequence). The CDR3 region is CASRLGLASPGELFF. Here the CDR3 DNA reads TGTGCCAGCAGATTGGGCCTAGCTAGCCCCGGGGAGCTGTTTTTT.

The chain couples TRBV29-1 to TRBJ1-3; possible D gene TRBD1, 5 bases. V dropped 5 bases and J dropped 4 bases, with 12 bases sitting between them. CDR3 length: 13 amino acids. Per the germline V gene, CDR1 is SQVTM and CDR2 is ANQGSEA. The CDR3 nucleotides are TGCAGCGTTTCTGGACATGTAGGAAACACCATATATTTT. Its translation is CSVSGHVGNTIYF.

The V gene is TRBV5-1, the J gene TRBJ2-2; the D gene is possibly TRBD2 (5 bases). CDR3 length: 16 amino acids. Trimming left V 4 bases short and J 0 bases short, with 13 bases between. Germline loops: CDR1 SGHRS, CDR2 YFSETQ. The CDR3 DNA reads TGCGCCAGCAGCGTCATATCGCGGGCGAACACCGGGGAGCTGTTTTTT. Residues: CASSVISRANTGELFF.

The chain joins TRBV2 to TRBJ1-5; the match to TRBD1 covers 10 bases. The germline V gene encodes CDR1 SNHLY and CDR2 FYNNEI. The CDR3 sequence is 13 residues long. CDR3 in DNA: TGTGCAGGGACAGGGGATAGCAATCAGCCCCAGCATTTT. Its translation: CAGTGDSNQPQHF.

This clone occurred once. This chain uses TRBV9 with TRBJ1-1, with 10 bases matching TRBD1. The ends lost 4 bases at V and 11 bases at J; junction bases unmatched: 8. Germline assignment: CDR1 SGDLS and CDR2 YYNGEE. The CDR3 is made up of 13 amino acids. The CDR3 sequence: CASSPDRGRGAFF. CDR3 DNA: TGTGCCAGCAGCCCAGACAGGGGGCGCGGCGCTTTCTTT.

This chain connects TRBV2 to TRBJ1-2, with D unclear. V lost 3 bases, J lost 4 bases, and 9 bases lay in between. The CDR3 has 13 residues. Germline V lookup: CDR1 SNHLY, CDR2 FYNNEI. The CDR3 loop is CASSDFPSYGYTF. Written as DNA, the CDR3 is TGTGCCAGCAGTGATTTCCCGAGCTATGGCTACACCTTC.

The chain joins TRBV5-1 to TRBJ2-3; maybe TRBD1 (6 bases). This CDR3 is built from 16 residues. The V and J ends lost 4 bases and 0 bases respectively, with 15 bases between them. CDR1 is SGHRS, CDR2 YFSETQ, per germline. The CDR3 nucleotides read TGCGCCAGCAGCATTGGCGCAGGGGCTAGCACAGATACGCAGTATTTT. Its translation is CASSIGAGASTDTQYF.

The chain couples TRBV28 to TRBJ1-2; 10 bases agree with TRBD1. This CDR3 spans 13 amino acids. Germline assignment: CDR1 MDHEN and CDR2 SYDVKM. With 8 bases clipped from V and 4 bases from J, the junction kept 4 bases outside the gene matches. The CDR3 is CASVGDRGYGYTF. The DNA for the CDR3 is TGTGCCAGCGTAGGGGACAGGGGCTATGGCTACACCTTC.

The rearrangement uses TRBV7-2 and TRBJ1-4, with unresolved D. The CDR3 sequence is 14 residues long. Deletions cut 4 bases from V and 0 bases from J, with 6 bases between. Germline CDR1 and CDR2: SGHTA and FQGNSA. The CDR3 sequence: CASSYVATNEKLFF. The DNA of the CDR3 is TGTGCCAGCAGCTACGTAGCAACTAATGAAAAACTGTTTTTT.